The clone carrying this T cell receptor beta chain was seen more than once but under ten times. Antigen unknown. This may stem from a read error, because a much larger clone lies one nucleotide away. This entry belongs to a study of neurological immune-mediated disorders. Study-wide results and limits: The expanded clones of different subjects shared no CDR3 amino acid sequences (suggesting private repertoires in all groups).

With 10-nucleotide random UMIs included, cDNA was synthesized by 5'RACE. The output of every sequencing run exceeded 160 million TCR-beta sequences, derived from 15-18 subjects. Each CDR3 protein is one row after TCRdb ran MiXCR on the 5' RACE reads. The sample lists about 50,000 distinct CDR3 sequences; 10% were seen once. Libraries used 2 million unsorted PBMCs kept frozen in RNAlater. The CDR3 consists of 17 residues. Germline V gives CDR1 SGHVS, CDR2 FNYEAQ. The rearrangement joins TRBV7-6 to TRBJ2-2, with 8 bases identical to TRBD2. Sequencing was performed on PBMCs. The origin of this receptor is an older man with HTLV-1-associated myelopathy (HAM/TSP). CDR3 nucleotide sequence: TGTGCCAGCAGTCGGACACCGGGACTAGGACCTACCGGGGAGCCGTTTTTT. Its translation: CASSRTPGLGPTGEPFF.